This TCR beta chain was documented in a study of cytomegalovirus exposure and HLA in healthy donors. Across the study: Researchers previously reported finding more than 100 million unique TCR beta sequences from approximately 200 million T cells.

Study-wide points: Later findings reportedly placed an Asian-associated ancestry cluster below the roughly 670-donor mean for N-insertions. TCR beta sequences reportedly predicted most subjects' HLA-A and HLA-B alleles accurately. One variant, a missense change in DCLRE1C, was linked in a later analysis to TCR beta V- and J-gene trimming.

Germline CDR1 reads KGHSH; CDR2 reads LQKENI. The ends lost 0 bases at V and 6 bases at J; junction bases unmatched: 2. CDR3 length: 14 residues. PCR used 60 Vbeta primers and 13 Jbeta primers. Using immunoSEQ multiplex PCR, the repertoire was profiled, and TCRdb retains in-frame clones only, with some absent. The repertoire holds around 150,000 clones, with approximately 82% as singletons. About this clone: Its antigen is still unknown.

Sequenced material: PBMCs. This clonotype was obtained from a woman in her 40s in good health and CMV-seropositive. This rearrangement joins TRBV18 to TRBJ2-4, with TRBD1 matching 7 bases. This CDR3 reads CASSPPGQRNIQYF. The CDR3, as DNA: TGTGCCAGCTCACCACCGGGACAGCGAAACATTCAGTACTTC.